The next 28 T cell receptor beta chains were all read from a single sample in a study of vaccination effects on CD4 cells after COVID-19. The method was immunoSEQ multiplex PCR; TCRdb's version includes in-frame clones alone and lacks a portion of them. The data contain tens of thousands of clones, approximately 69% of them singletons. These receptors lack a known antigen. Viral peptide pools were used in the ViraFEST assay to expand antigen-specific CD4+ T cells, and sequencing came afterward. The culture ran for about 11 days, and then CD4+ T cells were isolated. Their SARS-CoV-2 infection, verified by PCR, occurred between March and December 2020. The sample in question was CD4+ T cells from PBMCs cultured with SARS-CoV-2 spike peptides, obtained before COVID-19 vaccination. The receptors shown here come from a human donor who had a prior SARS-CoV-2 infection.

The rearrangement joins TRBV4-3 to TRBJ1-4; D perhaps matches TRBD1 (6 bases). This CDR3 region has 17 residues. Deletions cut 2 bases from V and 6 bases from J, with 19 bases between. Germline-derived CDR1 and CDR2 are LGHNA and YSLEER. In nucleotides, the CDR3 is TGCGCCAGCAGCCAATTTGCACACGGGGACAAAGATGAAAAACTGTTTTTT. This gives the protein CASSQFAHGDKDEKLFF.

The chain combines TRBV9 with TRBJ2-1; tentatively, D is TRBD2 (5 bases). The CDR3 contains 15 residues. CDR1 and CDR2 from the germline V gene are SGDLS and YYNGEE. V was shortened by 3 bases and J by 3 bases, with 13 bases between the two germline ends. CDR3 protein: CASSEIGLDYNEQFF. The CDR3 DNA reads as TGTGCCAGCAGCGAAATCGGACTGGACTACAATGAGCAGTTCTTC.

The chain employs TRBV28 and TRBJ2-1; TRBD2 agrees at 12 bases. With V trimmed by 2 bases and J by 8 bases, 10 bases remained unmatched. Germline assignment: CDR1 MDHEN and CDR2 SYDVKM. The CDR3 covers 17 residues. As DNA, the CDR3 is TGTGCCAGCAGTTTACCAACCTGGACTAGCGGGACAGATGAGCAGTTCTTC. Protein: CASSLPTWTSGTDEQFF.

The chain recombines TRBV7-3 with TRBJ2-6, with 8 bases aligning to TRBD1. The CDR3 is made up of 19 amino acids. Germline CDR1 SGHTA, CDR2 FQGTGA. V was clipped by 4 bases and J by 0 bases; unmatched bases: 11. The CDR3 sequence: CASSSPRGRPDSGANVLTF. The CDR3 DNA reads as TGTGCCAGCAGCTCGCCCAGGGGGCGGCCCGACTCTGGGGCCAACGTCCTGACTTTC.

The chain employs TRBV4-3 and TRBJ2-6; 7 bases are a match to TRBD1. V gave up 3 bases and J gave up 3 bases; unmatched junction bases: 8. Looked up from germline, CDR1 is LGHNA and CDR2 is YSLEER. The CDR3 has 17 residues. The CDR3, as DNA: TGCGCCAGCAGCCAGGGTCAGGGGGATGGTGGGGCCAACGTCCTGACTTTC. Protein sequence: CASSQGQGDGGANVLTF.

The J gene is TRBJ2-3, the V gene TRBV27; D possibly corresponds to TRBD1 (5 bases). V lost 2 bases to trimming and J lost 2 bases, with 8 bases between them. Per the germline V gene, CDR1 is MNHEY and CDR2 is SMNVEV (reference sequence). The CDR3 extends over 14 amino acids. CDR3 sequence (DNA): TGTGCCAGCAGTTTAAGCAGGGCCACAGATACGCAGTATTTT. Protein product: CASSLSRATDTQYF.

This chain connects TRBV29-1 to TRBJ2-7; D gene uncertain. Between the trimmed V and J ends, which lost 4 bases and 6 bases, there was a span of 10 bases. CDR3 size: 11 residues. CDR1 is SQVTM and CDR2 is ANQGSEA in the germline V gene. CDR3 DNA sequence: TGCAGCGTTGCTGGTGGATTCGAGCAGTACTTC. This gives the protein CSVAGGFEQYF.

The CDR3, as DNA: TGTGCCAGCAGCTTAAGTTCCAGGTTAGGAGAGCAGTACTTC. Protein sequence: CASSLSSRLGEQYF. The rearrangement joins TRBV7-8 to TRBJ2-7; D gene ambiguous. Germline lookup yields CDR1 SGHVS and CDR2 FQNEAQ. The CDR3 runs 14 residues. The V gene lost 2 bases and the J gene lost 7 bases, with 15 bases spanning the gap.

V is TRBV7-2 and J is TRBJ2-3, with TRBD2 matching over 8 bases. CDR3 length equals 14 residues. The junction had 8 bases not matched to a gene; V was cut back by 6 bases and J by 6 bases. Germline V gene lookup returns CDR1 SGHTA and CDR2 FQGNSA. The CDR3 here is CASRNVGRGDTQYF. The CDR3 region has the DNA TGTGCCAGCAGAAACGTCGGGAGGGGGGATACGCAGTATTTT. Full variable domain (missing parts from reference TRBV7-2 and TRBJ2-3): GAGVSQSPSNKVTEKGKDVELRCDPISGHTALYWYRQSLGQGLEFLIYFQGNSAPDKSGLPSDRFSAERTGGSVSTLTIQRTQQEDSAVYLCASRNVGRGDTQYFGPGTRLTVL.

The genes are TRBV2 and TRBJ2-5; D possibly corresponds to TRBD1 (6 bases). V lost 6 bases to trimming and J lost 2 bases, with 13 bases between them. CDR1 SNHLY and CDR2 FYNNEI come from the germline V gene. CDR3 length equals 14 residues. This chain's CDR3 is CASRNRDRQETQYF. CDR3 bases: TGTGCCAGCAGAAACAGGGACCGGCAAGAGACCCAGTACTTC.

V and J are TRBV7-2 and TRBJ1-2; weak D call: TRBD1 (6 bases). Trimming cost V 9 bases and J 4 bases, with 21 bases left between them. This CDR3 is 15 amino acids long. Germline V gene data show CDR1 as SGHTA and CDR2 as FQGNSA. The chain's CDR3 is CASLPNRVQSYGYTF. Written as DNA, the CDR3 is TGTGCCAGTCTACCGAACAGGGTACAGTCCTATGGCTACACCTTC.

This clone was seen more than once but under ten times. This chain joins TRBV4-1 and TRBJ1-5; D is ambiguous. The germline gives CDR1 MGHRA, CDR2 YSYEKL. Trimming pared 0 bases from V and 2 bases from J, leaving 8 bases between. The CDR3 totals 15 residues. CDR3 amino acids: CASSQDGSGNQPQHF. Here the CDR3 DNA reads TGCGCCAGCAGCCAAGATGGCTCTGGCAATCAGCCCCAGCATTTT.

The V and J genes are TRBV30 and TRBJ2-5; D uncertain. Germline V gives CDR1 GTSNPN, CDR2 SVGIG (reference sequence). Trimming removed 0 bases from V and 2 bases from J, with 7 bases in between. CDR3 length: 13 amino acids. The CDR3 loop is CAWSVRLQETQYF. In DNA, the CDR3 is TGTGCCTGGAGTGTACGGTTACAAGAGACCCAGTACTTC.

This rearrangement joins TRBV4-1 to TRBJ1-2; D unresolved. The germline V gene has CDR1 MGHRA and CDR2 YSYEKL. The CDR3 runs to 15 residues. Trimming shortened V by 0 bases and J by 4 bases, and 12 bases separated the two germline ends. The CDR3 nucleotides are TGCGCCAGCAGCCAAGATCTTCCTGACCCCTATGGCTACACCTTC. The encoded protein is CASSQDLPDPYGYTF.

V gene TRBV3-1 (or the pseudogene TRBV3-2) combines with J gene TRBJ2-7; TRBD2 matches 8 bases. The CDR3 totals 18 residues. CDR1 LGHDT and CDR2 YNNKEL come from the germline V gene (reference sequence). J gave up 1 base and V 0 bases, and 11 bases lay outside the gene matches. Here the CDR3 reads CASSQDPHGVAGSYEQYF. The CDR3 nucleotides are TGTGCCAGCAGCCAAGATCCCCACGGGGTAGCGGGGTCCTACGAGCAGTACTTC.

J is TRBJ1-1 and V is TRBV27; the D gene is possibly TRBD1 (6 bases). This CDR3 has 14 amino acids. Germline V CDR1 and CDR2: MNHEY, SMNVEV (reference sequence). Trimming took off 6 bases at V and 1 base at J, with 12 bases between the two ends. CDR3 nucleotides: TGTGCCAGCAGCCGGGGAGGGGGGAACACTGAAGCTTTCTTT. It codes for CASSRGGGNTEAFF.

The chain combines TRBV18 with TRBJ2-5, with D unclear. Germline CDR1 is KGHSH and CDR2 is LQKENI. V lost 6 bases to trimming and J lost 0 bases, with 8 bases between them. The CDR3 extends over 13 amino acids. CDR3 residues: CASSLGYQETQYF. The CDR3 coding sequence is TGTGCCAGCTCCCTTGGGTACCAAGAGACCCAGTACTTC.

The chain couples TRBV25-1 to TRBJ1-5; TRBD1 matches 9 bases. Germline CDR1 MGHDK, CDR2 SYGVNS. V gave up 11 bases and J gave up 7 bases; unmatched junction bases: 12. The CDR3 is made up of 14 amino acids. This CDR3 reads CAGHRDRAIQPQHF. The CDR3 DNA sequence: TGTGCCGGCCACCGGGACAGGGCCATACAGCCCCAGCATTTT.

This clone occurred once. The V and J genes are TRBV15 and TRBJ1-4, with D hard to call. The germline gives CDR1 LNHNV, CDR2 YYDKDF (reference sequence). V lost 0 bases and J 6 bases, leaving 11 bases between the germline ends. The CDR3 length is 15 residues. The CDR3 here is CATSRDTAWDEKLFF. CDR3 DNA sequence: TGTGCCACCAGCAGAGATACCGCTTGGGATGAAAAACTGTTTTTT.

The gene calls are TRBV6-2 or TRBV6-3 and TRBJ1-5; 8 bases align to TRBD1. The CDR3 extends over 19 amino acids. Germline assignment: CDR1 MNHEY and CDR2 SVGEGT. The J segment lost 7 bases and the V segment lost 4 bases, leaving 21 bases of the junction unmatched. CDR3: CASSSPPRGTGIFGQPQHF. CDR3 DNA sequence: TGTGCCAGCAGTTCCCCCCCGAGGGGGACAGGTATCTTTGGACAGCCCCAGCATTTT.

Written as DNA, the CDR3 is TGTGCCAGTAGTTTGAAGACAGGGAGGGATTCACCCCTCCACTTT. Translating it yields CASSLKTGRDSPLHF. This chain connects TRBV19 to TRBJ1-6, with 7 positions matching TRBD1. Trimming at V came to 5 bases and at J to 8 bases, leaving 9 bases not matched to a gene. Per germline, CDR1 LNHDA and CDR2 SQIVND (reference sequence). CDR3 length equals 15 residues.

The chain recombines TRBV9 with TRBJ1-1; TRBD1 is a possible D gene (6 bases). The CDR3 is 16 residues long. The V gene's germline CDR1 is SGDLS and CDR2 YYNGEE. V was pared by 4 bases and J by 6 bases, with 22 bases between. The CDR3 nucleotides read TGTGCCAGCAGCCCCCGGGGGCGAAATCGGCTATCTGAAGCTTTCTTT. Amino acid sequence: CASSPRGRNRLSEAFF. The complete variable domain, with remaining parts taken from reference TRBV9 and TRBJ1-1, reads DSGVTQTPKHLITATGQRVTLRCSPRSGDLSVYWYQQSLDQGLQFLIQYYNGEERAKGNILERFSAQQFPDLHSELNLSSLELGDSALYFCASSPRGRNRLSEAFFGQGTRLTVV.

This sequence joins TRBV30 and TRBJ2-7; D call uncertain. CDR1 is GTSNPN and CDR2 is SVGIG in the germline V gene (reference sequence). The CDR3 has 11 residues. Trimming shortened V by 3 bases and J by 2 bases, and 5 bases separated the two germline ends. CDR3 residues: CAWSGAYEQYF. The DNA of the CDR3 is TGTGCCTGGAGCGGAGCCTACGAGCAGTACTTC.

The chain is built from TRBV4-2 and TRBJ1-4; 9 bases are a match to TRBD1. This CDR3 contains 15 residues. With V trimmed by 0 bases and J by 6 bases, 2 bases remained unmatched. Germline V gene sequence: CDR1 LGHNA, CDR2 YNFKEQ. The CDR3 sequence: CASSQDRQGDEKLFF. DNA for the CDR3: TGTGCCAGCAGCCAAGATAGACAGGGGGATGAAAAACTGTTTTTT.

This chain uses TRBV12-3 or TRBV12-4 with TRBJ1-5; D unclear. The CDR3 is made up of 13 amino acids. V was shortened by 2 bases and J by 9 bases, with 11 bases between the two germline ends. This CDR3 is CASSLSPNGPQHF. DNA of the CDR3: TGTGCCAGCAGTTTATCACCCAATGGGCCCCAGCATTTT.

The gene calls are TRBV15 and TRBJ2-6, with TRBD1 as a possible D gene (5 bases). The V end lost 1 base, the J end lost 2 bases, and 6 bases lay between the germline ends. The CDR3 length is 15 residues. Germline CDR1 LNHNV, CDR2 YYDKDF (reference sequence). CDR3 loop: CATSRVRAGANVLTF. In nucleotides, the CDR3 is TGTGCCACCAGCAGAGTCAGGGCTGGGGCCAACGTCCTGACTTTC.

This clone has only a few counts. The CDR3 protein is CASSPRASGTGEQYF. The CDR3 DNA reads as TGTGCCAGCAGTCCCCGGGCTAGCGGGACAGGTGAGCAGTACTTC. J is TRBJ2-7 and V is TRBV6-2 or TRBV6-3; a weak D match, TRBD2 (9 bases). Germline V lookup: CDR1 MNHEY, CDR2 SVGEGT. The CDR3 length is 15 residues. The V end lost 5 bases, the J end lost 7 bases, and 21 bases lay between the germline ends.

CDR3 nucleotide sequence: TGCGCCAGCAGCTTGGTGGGGGCCCAAGTAGACACCATATATTTT. It translates to CASSLVGAQVDTIYF. The rearrangement uses TRBV5-1 and TRBJ1-3, with D possibly being TRBD1 (6 bases). This CDR3 has 15 residues. V was pared by 0 bases and J by 8 bases, with 15 bases between. Germline V lookup: CDR1 SGHRS, CDR2 YFSETQ. The complete variable domain, with remaining parts taken from reference TRBV5-1 and TRBJ1-3, reads KAGVTQTPRYLIKTRGQQVTLSCSPISGHRSVSWYQQTPGQGLQFLFEYFSETQRNKGNFPGRFSGRQFSNSRSEMNVSTLELGDSALYLCASSLVGAQVDTIYFGEGSWLTVV.